This entry concerns a single TCR beta chain. This may come from a read error, since a much larger clone is one base off. These data are taken from a study of T cells after yellow fever vaccination. A process of 5'RACE template switching, which added a universal primer site and UMIs, was used to make TCR cDNA. MiXCR, run by TCRdb on the 5' RACE reads, gives a single entry per CDR3 protein. The sample shows roughly 120,000 distinct CDR3 sequences, more than 6% of them seen only once. Germline CDR1 SGHRS, CDR2 YFSETQ. CDR3 length: 13 residues. V lost 7 bases, J lost 8 bases, and 11 bases stayed unmatched.

Sequencing used CD4+ T cells sorted from PBMCs, obtained approximately 11 days after the first yellow fever vaccination. The V gene is TRBV5-1, the J gene TRBJ2-5; 7 bases map to TRBD2. The source is a man aged 18 to 35 who received the YFV17D yellow fever vaccine. The CDR3 DNA is TGCGCCAGCCTCTCACCGGGAGGAGATACCCAGTACTTC. It encodes CASLSPGGDTQYF.